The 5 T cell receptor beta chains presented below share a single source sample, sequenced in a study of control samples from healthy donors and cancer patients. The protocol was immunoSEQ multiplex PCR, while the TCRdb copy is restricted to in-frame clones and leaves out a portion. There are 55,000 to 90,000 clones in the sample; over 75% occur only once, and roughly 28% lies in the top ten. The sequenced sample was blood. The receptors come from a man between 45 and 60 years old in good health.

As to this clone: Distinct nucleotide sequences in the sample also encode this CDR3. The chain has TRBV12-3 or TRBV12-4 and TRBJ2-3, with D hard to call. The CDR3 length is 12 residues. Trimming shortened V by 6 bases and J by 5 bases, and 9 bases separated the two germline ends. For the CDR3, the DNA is TGTGCCAGCAGCCCGGGTGGAGATACGCAGTATTTT. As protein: CASSPGGDTQYF.

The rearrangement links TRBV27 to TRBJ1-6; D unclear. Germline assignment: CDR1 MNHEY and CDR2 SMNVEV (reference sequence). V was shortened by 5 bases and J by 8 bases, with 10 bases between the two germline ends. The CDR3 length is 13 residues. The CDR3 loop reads CASSASLDSPLHF. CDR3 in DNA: TGTGCCAGCAGTGCCTCACTTGATTCACCCCTCCACTTT.

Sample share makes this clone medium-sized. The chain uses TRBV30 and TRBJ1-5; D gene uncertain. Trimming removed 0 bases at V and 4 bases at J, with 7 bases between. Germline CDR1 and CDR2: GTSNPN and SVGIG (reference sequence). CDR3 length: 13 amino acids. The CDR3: CAWSVNTNQPQHF. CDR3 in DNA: TGTGCCTGGAGTGTAAACACTAATCAGCCCCAGCATTTT.

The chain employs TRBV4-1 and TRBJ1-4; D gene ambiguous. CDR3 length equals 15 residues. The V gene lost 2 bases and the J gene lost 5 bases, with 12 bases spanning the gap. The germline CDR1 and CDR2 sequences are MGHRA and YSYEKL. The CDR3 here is CASSQPGRQNEKLFF. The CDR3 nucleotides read TGCGCCAGCAGCCAACCCGGACGGCAGAATGAAAAACTGTTTTTT.

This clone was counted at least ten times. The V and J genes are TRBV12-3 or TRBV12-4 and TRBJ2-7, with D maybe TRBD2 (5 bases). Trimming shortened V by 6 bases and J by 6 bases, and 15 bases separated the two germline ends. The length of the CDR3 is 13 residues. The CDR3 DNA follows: TGTGCCAGCAGGTATTGGGAGTTGGGCGAGCAGTACTTC. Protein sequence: CASRYWELGEQYF.